These 5 T cell receptor beta chains originate from one sample sequenced in a study of circulating tumor DNA in untreated peripheral T-cell lymphoma (TCRdb year 2021). Library method: the immunoSEQ multiplex PCR assay. Held by TCRdb, this immuneACCESS table contains in-frame sequences only and omits some clones. Under half of the omission traces to an unresolved V gene where checked; the cause of the rest is unknown. The sample table shows 6,200 or so clones, and roughly 60% are seen once. The top ten clonotypes cover 50% to 60% of the sample. Sequencing input: tumor tissue. These receptors were collected from a human donor with peripheral T-cell lymphoma.

This clone was recorded once. CDR3 amino acids: CASSWVRGSWELFF. The CDR3 DNA reads as TGCGCCAGCAGCTGGGTTCGGGGGTCCTGGGAGCTGTTTTTT. This chain connects TRBV5-1 to TRBJ2-2; D is perhaps TRBD2 (6 bases). CDR3 size: 14 residues. The V end was cut by 3 bases, the J end by 9 bases, with 15 bases between. Germline V CDR1 and CDR2: SGHRS, YFSETQ.

The chain has TRBV19 and TRBJ1-5; D remains unclear. The length of the CDR3 is 16 residues. Deletions cut 6 bases from V and 0 bases from J, with 15 bases between. Germline lookup yields CDR1 LNHDA and CDR2 SQIVND (reference sequence). The CDR3 region has the DNA TGTGCCAGTAGCATTTCCCAGATTTATAGCAATCAGCCCCAGCATTTT. Protein sequence: CASSISQIYSNQPQHF.

This chain uses TRBV19 with TRBJ2-1; D possibly uses TRBD1 or TRBD2 (5 bases each). Germline CDR1 reads LNHDA; CDR2 reads SQIVND (reference sequence). V gave up 10 bases and J gave up 8 bases, with 24 bases separating them. The CDR3 loop spans 15 amino acids. In DNA form, the CDR3 reads TGTGCCACCCACCGAGGGCAGGGTAGTTGGGATGAGCAGTTCTTC. It encodes CATHRGQGSWDEQFF.

The rearrangement links TRBV28 to TRBJ2-3, with a tentative D call TRBD1 (8 bases). The CDR3 length is 14 residues. CDR1 and CDR2 from the germline V gene are MDHEN and SYDVKM. Between the trimmed V and J ends, which lost 1 base and 6 bases, there was a span of 11 bases. The CDR3 reads CASSLSQGGDTQYF. CDR3 coding DNA: TGTGCCAGCAGTTTATCACAGGGGGGGGATACGCAGTATTTT. Supplemented by reference TRBV28 and TRBJ2-3, the full variable domain reads DVKVTQSSRYLVKRTGEKVFLECVQDMDHENMFWYRQDPGLGLRLIYFSYDVKMKEKGDIPEGYSVSREKKERFSLILESASTNQTSMYLCASSLSQGGDTQYFGPGTRLTVL.

The V gene is TRBV6-8, the J gene TRBJ2-2; TRBD1 is a possible D gene (6 bases). The germline V gene encodes CDR1 MNHGY and CDR2 SAAAGT. The CDR3 totals 14 residues. V lost 5 bases, J lost 1 base, and 8 bases lay in between. The CDR3 DNA follows: TGTGCCAGCAGTGGACAGCAGAACACCGGGGAGCTGTTTTTT. As protein: CASSGQQNTGELFF.